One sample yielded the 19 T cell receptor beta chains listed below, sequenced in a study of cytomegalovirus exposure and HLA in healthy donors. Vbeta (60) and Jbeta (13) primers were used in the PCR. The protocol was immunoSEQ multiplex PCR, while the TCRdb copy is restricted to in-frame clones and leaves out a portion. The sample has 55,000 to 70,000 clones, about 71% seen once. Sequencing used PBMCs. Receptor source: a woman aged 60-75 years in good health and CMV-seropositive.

CDR3 nucleotides: TGTGCCAGCAGCTTCACTAGCGGGGGGAGCACAGATACGCAGTATTTT. Its protein product is CASSFTSGGSTDTQYF. The chain carries TRBV9 and TRBJ2-3, with TRBD2 matching over 12 bases. The CDR3 has 16 amino acids. Germline CDR1 reads SGDLS; CDR2 reads YYNGEE. V lost 4 bases and J lost 0; bases outside the gene matches: 3.

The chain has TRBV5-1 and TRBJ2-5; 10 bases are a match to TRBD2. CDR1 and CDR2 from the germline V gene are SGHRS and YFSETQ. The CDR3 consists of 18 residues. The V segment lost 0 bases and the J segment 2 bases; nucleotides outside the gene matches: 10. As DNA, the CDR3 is TGCGCCAGCAGCTTGGAAGGCCAACTAGCGGGGAGGCAAGAGACCCAGTACTTC. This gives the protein CASSLEGQLAGRQETQYF. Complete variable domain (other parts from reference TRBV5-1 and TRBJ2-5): KAGVTQTPRYLIKTRGQQVTLSCSPISGHRSVSWYQQTPGQGLQFLFEYFSETQRNKGNFPGRFSGRQFSNSRSEMNVSTLELGDSALYLCASSLEGQLAGRQETQYFGPGTRLLVL.

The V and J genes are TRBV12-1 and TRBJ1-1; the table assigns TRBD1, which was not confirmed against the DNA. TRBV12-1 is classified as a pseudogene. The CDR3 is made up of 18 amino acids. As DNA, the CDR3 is TGTGCCAGCAGCTTTGTTCGTCAGGGGGCACAATGGTACACTGAAGCTTTCTTT. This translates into CASSFVRQGAQWYTEAFF.

The CDR3 DNA is TGTGCCAGCAGCCGGAGCGTGACAGGGAACACTGAAGCTTTCTTT. As protein: CASSRSVTGNTEAFF. This chain links TRBV7-2 with TRBJ1-1, with a tentative D call TRBD1 (6 bases). This CDR3 contains 15 residues. V gave up 5 bases and J gave up 1 base, with 14 bases separating them. Germline V CDR1 and CDR2: SGHTA, FQGNSA.

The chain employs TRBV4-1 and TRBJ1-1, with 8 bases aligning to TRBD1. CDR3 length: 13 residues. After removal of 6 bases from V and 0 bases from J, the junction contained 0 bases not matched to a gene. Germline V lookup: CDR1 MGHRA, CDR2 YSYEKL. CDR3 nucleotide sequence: TGCGCCAGCAGACAGGGGGTGAACACTGAAGCTTTCTTT. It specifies CASRQGVNTEAFF.

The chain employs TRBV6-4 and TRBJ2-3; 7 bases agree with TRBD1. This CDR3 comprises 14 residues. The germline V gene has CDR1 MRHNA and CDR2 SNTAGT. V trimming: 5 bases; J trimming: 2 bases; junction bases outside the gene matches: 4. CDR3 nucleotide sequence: TGTGCCAGCAGTCGACAGGGCGTCACAGATACGCAGTATTTT. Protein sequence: CASSRQGVTDTQYF.

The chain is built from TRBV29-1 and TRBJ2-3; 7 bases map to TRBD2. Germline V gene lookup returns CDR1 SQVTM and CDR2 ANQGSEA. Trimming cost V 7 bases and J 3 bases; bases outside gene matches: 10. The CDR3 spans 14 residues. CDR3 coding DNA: TGCAGCGCCGAAACGGGGGAGGGAACAGATACGCAGTATTTT. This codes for CSAETGEGTDTQYF.

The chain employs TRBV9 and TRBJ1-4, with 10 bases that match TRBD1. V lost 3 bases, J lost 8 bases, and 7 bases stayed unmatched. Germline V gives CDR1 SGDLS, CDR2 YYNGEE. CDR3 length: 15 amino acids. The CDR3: CASSERTGGQEKLFF. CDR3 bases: TGTGCCAGCAGCGAGAGGACAGGGGGGCAGGAAAAACTGTTTTTT.

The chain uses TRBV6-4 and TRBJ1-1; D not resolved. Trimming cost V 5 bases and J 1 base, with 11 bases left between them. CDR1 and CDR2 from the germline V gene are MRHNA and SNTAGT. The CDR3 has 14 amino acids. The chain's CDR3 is CASSFSAGNTEAFF. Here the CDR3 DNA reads TGTGCCAGCAGTTTTTCAGCGGGGAACACTGAAGCTTTCTTT.

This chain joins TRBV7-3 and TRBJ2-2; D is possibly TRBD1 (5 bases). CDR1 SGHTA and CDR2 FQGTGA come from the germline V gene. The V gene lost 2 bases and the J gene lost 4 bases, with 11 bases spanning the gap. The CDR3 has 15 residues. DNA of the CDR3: TGTGCCAGCAGCTTAGTTCCAGGGTCCACCGGGGAGCTGTTTTTT. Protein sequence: CASSLVPGSTGELFF.

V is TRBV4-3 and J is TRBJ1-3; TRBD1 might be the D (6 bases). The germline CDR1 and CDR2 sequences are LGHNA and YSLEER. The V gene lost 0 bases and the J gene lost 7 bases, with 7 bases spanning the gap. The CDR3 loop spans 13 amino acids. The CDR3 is CASSQDQGNTIYF. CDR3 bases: TGCGCCAGCAGCCAAGATCAGGGGAACACCATATATTTT.

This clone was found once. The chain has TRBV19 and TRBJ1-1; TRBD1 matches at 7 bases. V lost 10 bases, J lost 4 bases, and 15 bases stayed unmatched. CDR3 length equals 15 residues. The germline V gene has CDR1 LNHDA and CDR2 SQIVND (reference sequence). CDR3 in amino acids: CATTRQGRVGTEAFF. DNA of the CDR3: TGTGCCACTACCCGACAGGGCAGGGTAGGCACTGAAGCTTTCTTT.

CDR3 DNA: TGTGCCAGCAGCTTTAGGGGCTATGGCTACACCTTC. Translation: CASSFRGYGYTF. The chain couples TRBV2 to TRBJ1-2; tentatively, D is TRBD1 (5 bases). This CDR3 has 12 amino acids. CDR1 is SNHLY, CDR2 FYNNEI, per germline. Between the trimmed V and J ends, which lost 6 bases and 4 bases, there was a span of 9 bases.

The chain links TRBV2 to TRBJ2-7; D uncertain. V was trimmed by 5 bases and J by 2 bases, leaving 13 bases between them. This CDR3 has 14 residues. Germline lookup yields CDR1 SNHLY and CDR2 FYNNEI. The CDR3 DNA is TGTGCCAGCAGTACTCAACAGCTCACCTACGAGCAGTACTTC. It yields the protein CASSTQQLTYEQYF. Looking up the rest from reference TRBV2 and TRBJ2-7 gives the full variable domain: EPEVTQTPSHQVTQMGQEVILRCVPISNHLYFYWYRQILGQKVEFLVSFYNNEISEKSEIFDDQFSVERPDGSNFTLKIRSTKLEDSAMYFCASSTQQLTYEQYFGPGTRLTVT.

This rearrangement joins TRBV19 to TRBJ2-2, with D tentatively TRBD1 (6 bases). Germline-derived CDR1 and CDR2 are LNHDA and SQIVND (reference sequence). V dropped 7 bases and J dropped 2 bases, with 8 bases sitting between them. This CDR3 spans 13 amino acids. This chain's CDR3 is CASNRDNTGELFF. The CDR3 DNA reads TGTGCCAGTAACAGGGATAACACCGGGGAGCTGTTTTTT.

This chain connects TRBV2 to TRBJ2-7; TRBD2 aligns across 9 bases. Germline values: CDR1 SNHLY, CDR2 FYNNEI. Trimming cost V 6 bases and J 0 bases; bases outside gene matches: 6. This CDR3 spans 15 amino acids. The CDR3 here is CASSVAGARSYEQYF. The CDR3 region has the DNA TGTGCCAGCAGCGTAGCGGGGGCCCGCTCCTACGAGCAGTACTTC.

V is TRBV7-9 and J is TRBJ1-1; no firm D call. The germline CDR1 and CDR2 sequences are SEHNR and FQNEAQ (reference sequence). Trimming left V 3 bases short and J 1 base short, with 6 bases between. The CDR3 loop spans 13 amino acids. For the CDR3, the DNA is TGTGCCAGCAGCTTGCACGGGAACACTGAAGCTTTCTTT. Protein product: CASSLHGNTEAFF.

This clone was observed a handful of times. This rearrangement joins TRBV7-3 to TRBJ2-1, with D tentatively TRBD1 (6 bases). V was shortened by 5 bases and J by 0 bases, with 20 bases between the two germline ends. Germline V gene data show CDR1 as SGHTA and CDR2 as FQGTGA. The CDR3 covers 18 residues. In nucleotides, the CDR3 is TGTGCCAGCAGCCCATTCTCGACAGGAACGAGCTCCTACAATGAGCAGTTCTTC. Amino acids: CASSPFSTGTSSYNEQFF. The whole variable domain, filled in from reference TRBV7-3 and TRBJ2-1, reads GAGVSQTPSNKVTEKGKYVELRCDPISGHTALYWYRQSLGQGPEFLIYFQGTGAADDSGLPNDRFFAVRPEGSVSTLKIQRTERGDSAVYLCASSPFSTGTSSYNEQFFGPGTRLTVL.

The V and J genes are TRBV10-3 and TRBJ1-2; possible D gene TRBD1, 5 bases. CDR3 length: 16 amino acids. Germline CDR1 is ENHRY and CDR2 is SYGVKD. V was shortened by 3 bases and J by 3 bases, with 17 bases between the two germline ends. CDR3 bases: TGTGCCATCAGTGACCCAGGACAATTCCCCCACTATGGCTACACCTTC. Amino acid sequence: CAISDPGQFPHYGYTF.